Listed below are T cell receptor beta chains from one sample, sequenced in a study of T cells after yellow fever vaccination. TCRdb re-analysed the 5' RACE reads in MiXCR, keeping a single row per CDR3 protein. The sample consists of 310,000 or so distinct CDR3 sequences, 3.6% of them appearing once. The sequenced sample was PBMCs, obtained on the day of the yellow fever booster vaccination. Every receptor here comes from a man aged 18 to 30 who received the YFV17D yellow fever vaccine. The CDR3 runs from the conserved cysteine through the conserved F or W. D genes are given only for firm matches. Only some rows state a clone size, as once, few, many or a class for expanded clones.

TGTGCCAGCAGCTCTAGCGGGACTAATACGCAGTATTTT	CASSSSGTNTQYF	TRBJ2-3	few	TRBD2	TRBV7-2
TGTGCCACCAGTGAAATGACAGGGGTCAATGAGCAGTTCTTC	CATSEMTGVNEQFF	TRBJ2-1	few	TRBD1	TRBV24-1
TGTGCCAGCAGCCGCAACTTTGTAGCGGGGGGCGGGGATACGCAGTATTTT	CASSRNFVAGGGDTQYF	TRBJ2-3	many	TRBD2	TRBV4-2
TGCGCCAGCAGCCAAGATCGTGGGGTACCCTCCTACGAGCAGTACTTC	CASSQDRGVPSYEQYF	TRBJ2-7	many	-	TRBV4-3
TGCAGTGCCCCGGACAGGTTGAGCTCTGGAAACACCATATATTTT	CSAPDRLSSGNTIYF	TRBJ1-3	few	TRBD1	TRBV20-1
TGTGCCAGCAGCTCCTTCTTTGGGACAGGGCTTGATGGCTACACCTTC	CASSSFFGTGLDGYTF	TRBJ1-2	-	TRBD1	TRBV7-9
TGCGCCAGCAGCTTGCAGGCTTCTAATGAAAAACTGTTTTTT	CASSLQASNEKLFF	TRBJ1-4	many	-	TRBV5-1
TGCGCCAGCAGTGTACAGGGATTACGTGAGCAGTACTTC	CASSVQGLREQYF	TRBJ2-7	many	-	TRBV5-1
TGCGCCAGCAGCTTGGGGGCGTCTTACAATTCACCCCTCCACTTT	CASSLGASYNSPLHF	TRBJ1-6	many	-	TRBV5-1
TGCAGTGCTAGGACAGGGGCTGGGGCCAACGTCCTGACTTTC	CSARTGAGANVLTF	TRBJ2-6	many	TRBD1	TRBV20-1
TGTGCCAGCAGCTTCCGGCTAGCGGGGGTGGCGACAGATACGCAGTATTTT	CASSFRLAGVATDTQYF	TRBJ2-3	-	TRBD2	TRBV7-2
TGTGCCAGCAGCCCCACTAGCGTGCCCTACAATGAGCAGTTCTTC	CASSPTSVPYNEQFF	TRBJ2-1	many	TRBD2	TRBV7-2
TGCGCCAGCAGCCAGGAGGGATCAGGGAACTATGGCTACACCTTC	CASSQEGSGNYGYTF	TRBJ1-2	-	-	TRBV4-1
TGCAGTGCTACCGGGGTCTTGGATCAGCCCCAGCATTTT	CSATGVLDQPQHF	TRBJ1-5	-	-	TRBV20-1
TGTGCCAGCAGCTTAACGCCAATGATGGGGAAGTGGGCTTTCTTT	CASSLTPMMGKWAFF	TRBJ1-1	few	-	TRBV7-3
TGTGCCAGCAGTTTATGGTCGAGCTCCTACGAGCAGTACTTC	CASSLWSSSYEQYF	TRBJ2-7	many	-	TRBV12-3/TRBV12-4
TGCGCCAGCAGCCAAAATAGTCGCGCAATCGGTGAAAAACTGTTTTTT	CASSQNSRAIGEKLFF	TRBJ1-4	few	-	TRBV4-3
TGTGCCAGCAGTGGCGGGGGTGCTGGGTACATTCAGTACTTC	CASSGGGAGYIQYF	TRBJ2-4	many	TRBD2	TRBV28
TGTGCCAGCAGCGGACGGACTAGCAGAGGAGAGACCCAGTACTTC	CASSGRTSRGETQYF	TRBJ2-5	few	TRBD2	TRBV7-2
TGTGCCAGCAGTCCCTGGGCCGATTCACCCCTCCACTTT	CASSPWADSPLHF	TRBJ1-6	few	-	TRBV27
TGTGCCAGTATGAGGAACCGCTACTCTGGAAACACCATATATTTT	CASMRNRYSGNTIYF	TRBJ1-3	-	-	TRBV19
TGTGCCAGCAGTTACGGGTACACTGAAGCTTTCTTT	CASSYGYTEAFF	TRBJ1-1	many	-	TRBV6-2/TRBV6-3
TGTGCCAGCAGTTTACCGATCGGTGCTGGGGCCAACGTCCTGACTTTC	CASSLPIGAGANVLTF	TRBJ2-6	-	-	TRBV28
TGTGCCAGCAGTTTTCACTCTAGCACAGATACGCAGTATTTT	CASSFHSSTDTQYF	TRBJ2-3	many	-	TRBV27
TGTGCCAGTAGTATTCAGGACACCTCCTACGAGCAGTACTTC	CASSIQDTSYEQYF	TRBJ2-7	few	-	TRBV19
TGTGCCAGCAGTTACGGGTTGGGGAACACTGAAGCTTTCTTT	CASSYGLGNTEAFF	TRBJ1-1	few	-	TRBV6-5
TGTGCCAGCTCGCCAAGGACTGAGGGCGCTTTCTTT	CASSPRTEGAFF	TRBJ1-1	many	-	TRBV18
TGCGCCAGCAGCCAACTCGGGGGGGCCGGTACCTACGAGCAGTACTTC	CASSQLGGAGTYEQYF	TRBJ2-7	many	TRBD2	TRBV4-3
TGTGCCAGCAGCTTAGAGGGGACTAGCGGGGGCTACGAGCAGTACTTC	CASSLEGTSGGYEQYF	TRBJ2-7	many	TRBD2	TRBV7-2
TGTGCCAGCTCACCCGAGGGACTAGGGCAGTTCTTC	CASSPEGLGQFF	TRBJ2-1	many	TRBD2	TRBV18
TGCAGTGCTAGAGATCGGTACTGGGAAAAACTGTTTTTT	CSARDRYWEKLFF	TRBJ1-4	few	-	TRBV20-1
TGCAGCGCCCCAGGGAGATTTAAGGACGGTGAAGCTTTCTTT	CSAPGRFKDGEAFF	TRBJ1-1	many	-	TRBV29-1
TGTGCCAGCAGCCCCAGGGGTGATGAGCAGTTCTTC	CASSPRGDEQFF	TRBJ2-1	many	-	TRBV5-6
TGCGCCAGCAGCTTGGTGACAGGGGGGAGAAACTATGGCTACACCTTC	CASSLVTGGRNYGYTF	TRBJ1-2	many	TRBD1	TRBV5-1
TGTGCCAGCAGCATACAGGGGAGAGCTAACTATGGCTACACCTTC	CASSIQGRANYGYTF	TRBJ1-2	few	TRBD1	TRBV7-2
TGCGCCAGCAGCCATTATACAGGGGGCCGGAACATTCAGTACTTC	CASSHYTGGRNIQYF	TRBJ2-4	few	TRBD1	TRBV4-3
TGTGCCAGCAGTTTTTCCCGTACGACAGATACGCAGTATTTT	CASSFSRTTDTQYF	TRBJ2-3	few	-	TRBV27
TGTGCCAGCAGCCCACAACCCTGGACTAGCGGGGGCCAAGAGACCCAGTACTTC	CASSPQPWTSGGQETQYF	TRBJ2-5	many	TRBD2	TRBV7-9
TGTGCCAGCAGGAAAGTCAATGAGCAGTTCTTC	CASRKVNEQFF	TRBJ2-1	-	-	TRBV12-3/TRBV12-4
TGCAGTGCTAGAGATCCGGCTAAAGGCACAGATACGCAGTATTTT	CSARDPAKGTDTQYF	TRBJ2-3	-	-	TRBV20-1
TGCGCCAGCAGATGGGACAGGGGAGATAACTACGAGCAGTACTTC	CASRWDRGDNYEQYF	TRBJ2-7	few	TRBD1	TRBV23-1
TGCGCCAGCAGCCAAGGGACGGGGGCTACTGAAGCTTTCTTT	CASSQGTGATEAFF	TRBJ1-1	many	-	TRBV5-1
TGTGCCAGCAGCTTGGAACGGGGACTACCCCAAGAGACCCAGTACTTC	CASSLERGLPQETQYF	TRBJ2-5	many	TRBD2	TRBV5-6
TGCGCCAGCAGTCCGTATCGGGGGAACCCAGAGACCCAGTACTTC	CASSPYRGNPETQYF	TRBJ2-5	many	-	TRBV5-1
TGTGCCAGCAGCCTGACAGGGTTTCCCTATGGCTACACCTTC	CASSLTGFPYGYTF	TRBJ1-2	many	TRBD1	TRBV5-6
TGTGCCAGTAGTGTCGACAGGGGCTCGAATGGCTACACCTTC	CASSVDRGSNGYTF	TRBJ1-2	few	TRBD1	TRBV19
TGTGCCAGCAGTGAAAAAGACAGGAGGGGTCCTGCTAACTATGGCTACACCTTC	CASSEKDRRGPANYGYTF	TRBJ1-2	-	-	TRBV2
TGCAGTGCGCGGACAGGGGGCTATTCACCCCTCCACTTT	CSARTGGYSPLHF	TRBJ1-6	few	TRBD1	TRBV20-1
TGCAGTGCCTTTTCCCGACAGGGGATGAGTTGGTCACCCCTCCACTTT	CSAFSRQGMSWSPLHF	TRBJ1-6	many	TRBD1	TRBV20-1
TGCAGCGTTGAAGTCAGCACAGATACGCAGTATTTT	CSVEVSTDTQYF	TRBJ2-3	-	-	TRBV29-1
TGTGCCAGCAGTGACAGGGGTTCTGAAGCTTTCTTT	CASSDRGSEAFF	TRBJ1-1	many	-	TRBV25-1
TGCGCCAGCAGCTTGGGGGAGAGACCCTACGAGCAGTACTTC	CASSLGERPYEQYF	TRBJ2-7	many	-	TRBV5-1
TGCGCCAGCAGCCAAGATTGGGGGGACACTGAAGCTTTCTTT	CASSQDWGDTEAFF	TRBJ1-1	-	-	TRBV4-3
TGTGCCAGCAGTTTACTAGCGGGGGGGCTGTACTTC	CASSLLAGGLYF	TRBJ2-7	many	TRBD2	TRBV12-3/TRBV12-4
TGCAGCGTTAAAGGACAGAACCCTCAAGAGACCCAGTACTTC	CSVKGQNPQETQYF	TRBJ2-5	-	-	TRBV29-1